The T cell receptor (beta chain) described here comes from a study of OX40 agonist ivuxolimab in advanced cancers. Overall study context: Each patient was given ivuxolimab into a vein every 2 weeks, at 0.01 to 10 mg/kg. The study's findings and limits: Antigen targets of the expanded peripheral T cells went undetermined.

The sample holds a few counts of this clone. Its specificity is not known. This CDR3 is built from 15 residues. V dropped 0 bases and J dropped 4 bases, with 9 bases sitting between them. Per germline, CDR1 ENHRY and CDR2 SYGVKD. Assay: immunoSEQ multiplex PCR; the TCRdb copy retains only in-frame clones and omits some. The sample has 30,000 to 45,000 clones, about nine tenths seen once; the top ten hold 25% to 40%. This sample comprised CD4+ or CD8+ T cells sorted from blood, obtained in a trial of the OX40 agonist ivuxolimab. This chain uses TRBV10-3 with TRBJ1-4, with D uncertain. The sequence was collected from an adult with an advanced solid tumor such as melanoma, head and neck, liver or kidney cancer. The CDR3, as DNA: TGTGCCATCAGTGAGTCGGAACGGCATAATGAAAAACTGTTTTTT. Amino acids: CAISESERHNEKLFF.